Sequencing of this TCR beta chain was carried out in a study of CD8 T cells in ankylosing spondylitis (TCRdb year 2017). Context from the whole study: The study profiled T cell receptor beta repertoires in healthy donors and ankylosing spondylitis patients to find disease-linked TCR variants. Peripheral blood was sampled, and synovial fluid was additionally collected from ankylosing spondylitis patients. The full study cohort comprised some 27 ankylosing spondylitis patients and 110 or so healthy donors. Results the study describes overall, beyond this receptor: Some of the motif variants had been reported before in the synovial fluid and blood of reactive arthritis patients, a finding that suggests common disease-initiation mechanisms. Significant enrichment of the disease-linked clones was reported in matched synovial fluid samples from ankylosing spondylitis patients. Blood from ankylosing spondylitis patients appeared to be characterized by a TCR beta motif made up of under ten highly homologous amino acid variants. A CD8+ phenotype was shown by the disease-linked clones, which were found at relatively low frequencies in peripheral blood.

The CDR1 and CDR2 encoded by the germline V gene (reference sequence) are LGHDT and YNNKEL. Between the V and J ends, shortened by 2 bases and 0 bases respectively, the junction contains 12 bases. The CDR3 holds 16 amino acids from the cysteine to the phenylalanine. The only DNA kept is the CDR3, 48 bases in frame from the first base. This sample was sequenced with an Illumina HiSeq 2500. Quantitative 5'-RACE with molecular barcodes was used to prepare TCR beta libraries. In the authors' own workflow: A new computational method, built on a probabilistic model of VDJ rearrangement, was used to identify disease-linked TCR variants. TCRdb handled the public reads itself, with Q25 trimming in fastp and clone calling in MiXCR, and kept productive beta chains. Rows with a matching CDR3 protein are joined into one entry that keeps the most common DNA and genes. V and J calls and clone size were set by TCRdb, not the authors. The sample contains 650,000 to 800,000 distinct CDR3 sequences, 19% of them found a single time. Of the sample, under 20% is held by the ten largest clones.

This clonotype was counted a few times. No antigen is known for it. It has no much larger one-base neighbor in the sample; base qualities were not kept. Rearrangement joined TRBV3-1 to TRBJ2-3, with the D gene uncertain. Sample: blood, either unsorted or a sorted T cell fraction (not recorded which). This receptor was taken from a male donor with ankylosing spondylitis. The sequence in DNA is TGTGCCAGCAGCCAAATCCCTGCCGCGAGCACAGATACGCAGTATTTT. The resulting protein is CASSQIPAASTDTQYF.